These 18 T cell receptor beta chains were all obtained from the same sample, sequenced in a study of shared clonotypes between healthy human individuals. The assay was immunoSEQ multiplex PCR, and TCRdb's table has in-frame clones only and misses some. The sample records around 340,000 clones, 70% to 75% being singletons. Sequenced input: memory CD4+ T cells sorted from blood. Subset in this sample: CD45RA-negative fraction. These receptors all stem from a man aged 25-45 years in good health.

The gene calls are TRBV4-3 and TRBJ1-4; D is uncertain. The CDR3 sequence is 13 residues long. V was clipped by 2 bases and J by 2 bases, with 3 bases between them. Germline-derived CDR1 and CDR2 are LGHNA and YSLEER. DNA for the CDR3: TGCGCCAGCAGCCAAAACACTAATGAAAAACTGTTTTTT. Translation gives CASSQNTNEKLFF.

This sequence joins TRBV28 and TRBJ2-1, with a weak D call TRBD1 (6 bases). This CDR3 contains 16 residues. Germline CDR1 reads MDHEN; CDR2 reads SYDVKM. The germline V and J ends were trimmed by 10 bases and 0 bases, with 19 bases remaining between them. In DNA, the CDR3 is TGTGCCACCCTTCAACTACAGGGAAACTCCTACAATGAGCAGTTCTTC. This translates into CATLQLQGNSYNEQFF. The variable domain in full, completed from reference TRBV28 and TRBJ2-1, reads DVKVTQSSRYLVKRTGEKVFLECVQDMDHENMFWYRQDPGLGLRLIYFSYDVKMKEKGDIPEGYSVSREKKERFSLILESASTNQTSMYLCATLQLQGNSYNEQFFGPGTRLTVL.

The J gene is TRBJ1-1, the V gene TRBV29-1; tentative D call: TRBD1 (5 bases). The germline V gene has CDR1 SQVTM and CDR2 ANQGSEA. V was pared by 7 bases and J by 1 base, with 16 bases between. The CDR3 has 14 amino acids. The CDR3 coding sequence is TGCAGCGCGCTCGGGGCAGTATCGAACACTGAAGCTTTCTTT. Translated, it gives CSALGAVSNTEAFF.

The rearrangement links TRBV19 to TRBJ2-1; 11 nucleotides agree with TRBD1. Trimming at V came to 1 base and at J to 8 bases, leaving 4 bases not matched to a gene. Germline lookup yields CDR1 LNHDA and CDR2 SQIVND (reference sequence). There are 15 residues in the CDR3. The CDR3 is CASSIGTGGVYEQFF. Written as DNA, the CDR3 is TGTGCCAGTAGTATAGGGACAGGGGGCGTCTATGAGCAGTTCTTC.

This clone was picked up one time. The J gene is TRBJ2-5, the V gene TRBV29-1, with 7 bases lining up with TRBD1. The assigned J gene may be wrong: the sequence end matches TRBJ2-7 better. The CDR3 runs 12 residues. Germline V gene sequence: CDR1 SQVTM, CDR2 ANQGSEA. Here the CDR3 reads CSVTGQVYEQYF. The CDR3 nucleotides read TGCAGCGTCACAGGACAGGTCTACGAGCAGTACTTC.

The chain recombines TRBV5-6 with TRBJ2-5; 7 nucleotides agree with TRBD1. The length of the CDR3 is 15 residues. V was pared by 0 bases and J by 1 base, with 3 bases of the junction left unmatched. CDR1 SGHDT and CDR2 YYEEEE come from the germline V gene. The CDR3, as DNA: TGTGCCAGCAGCTTGGTACAGGGGACCCAAGAGACCCAGTACTTC. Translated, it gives CASSLVQGTQETQYF. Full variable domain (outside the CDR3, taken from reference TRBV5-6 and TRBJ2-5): DAGVTQSPTHLIKTRGQQVTLRCSPKSGHDTVSWYQQALGQGPQFIFQYYEEEERQRGNFPDRFSGHQFPNYSSELNVNALLLGDSALYLCASSLVQGTQETQYFGPGTRLLVL.

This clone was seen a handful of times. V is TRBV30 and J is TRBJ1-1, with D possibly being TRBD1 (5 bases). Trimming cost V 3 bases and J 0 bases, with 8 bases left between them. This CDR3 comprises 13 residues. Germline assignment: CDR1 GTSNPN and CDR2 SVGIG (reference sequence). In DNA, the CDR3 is TGTGCCTGGAGGGGGGTGGTGAACACTGAAGCTTTCTTT. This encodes CAWRGVVNTEAFF.

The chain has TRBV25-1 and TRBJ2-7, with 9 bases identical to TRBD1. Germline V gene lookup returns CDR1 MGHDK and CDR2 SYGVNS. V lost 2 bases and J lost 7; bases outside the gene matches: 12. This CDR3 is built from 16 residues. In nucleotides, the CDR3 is TGTGCCAGCAGTGAAGGGCTTAGGACAGGGGTTGAGGAGCAGTACTTC. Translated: CASSEGLRTGVEEQYF.

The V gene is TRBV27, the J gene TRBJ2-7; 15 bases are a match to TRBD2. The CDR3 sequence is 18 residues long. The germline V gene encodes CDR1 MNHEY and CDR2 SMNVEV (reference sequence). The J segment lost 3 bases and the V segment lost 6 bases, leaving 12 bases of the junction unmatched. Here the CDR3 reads CASSKPSRTSGRGYEQYF. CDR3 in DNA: TGTGCCAGCAGCAAGCCTTCTCGGACTAGCGGGAGGGGCTACGAGCAGTACTTC.

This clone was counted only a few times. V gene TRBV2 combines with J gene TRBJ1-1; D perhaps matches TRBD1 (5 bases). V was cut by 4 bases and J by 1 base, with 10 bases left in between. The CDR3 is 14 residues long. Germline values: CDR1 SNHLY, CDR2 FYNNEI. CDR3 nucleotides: TGTGCCAGCAGTGTTTGGGGGACGAACACTGAAGCTTTCTTT. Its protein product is CASSVWGTNTEAFF.

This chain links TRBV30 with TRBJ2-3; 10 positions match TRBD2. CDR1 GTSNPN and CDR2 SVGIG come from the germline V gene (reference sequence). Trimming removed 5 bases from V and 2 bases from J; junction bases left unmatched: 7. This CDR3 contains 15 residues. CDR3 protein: CAWASGRANTDTQYF. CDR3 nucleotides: TGTGCCTGGGCGAGCGGGAGGGCCAACACAGATACGCAGTATTTT.

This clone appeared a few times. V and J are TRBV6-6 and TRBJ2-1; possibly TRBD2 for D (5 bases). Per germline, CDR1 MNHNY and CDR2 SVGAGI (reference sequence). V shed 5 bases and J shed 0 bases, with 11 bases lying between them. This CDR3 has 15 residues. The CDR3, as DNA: TGTGCCAGCAGTACCACTAGGAGCTCCTACAATGAGCAGTTCTTC. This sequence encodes CASSTTRSSYNEQFF.

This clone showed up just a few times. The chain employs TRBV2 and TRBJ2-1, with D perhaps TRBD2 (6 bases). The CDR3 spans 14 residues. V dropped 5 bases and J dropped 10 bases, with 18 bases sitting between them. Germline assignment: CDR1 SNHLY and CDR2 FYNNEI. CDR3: CASSPGLTSWEQFF. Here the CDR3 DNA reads TGTGCCAGCAGTCCGGGACTTACCTCATGGGAGCAGTTCTTC. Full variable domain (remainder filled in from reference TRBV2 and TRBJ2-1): EPEVTQTPSHQVTQMGQEVILRCVPISNHLYFYWYRQILGQKVEFLVSFYNNEISEKSEIFDDQFSVERPDGSNFTLKIRSTKLEDSAMYFCASSPGLTSWEQFFGPGTRLTVL.

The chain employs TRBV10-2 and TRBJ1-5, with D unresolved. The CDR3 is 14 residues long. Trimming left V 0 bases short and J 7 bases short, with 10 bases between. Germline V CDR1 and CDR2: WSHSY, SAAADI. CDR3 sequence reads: CASSESGRGQPQHF. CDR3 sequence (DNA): TGCGCCAGCAGTGAGTCAGGGAGAGGCCAGCCCCAGCATTTT.

In nucleotides, the CDR3 is TGTGCCAGTAGTCGGGACCTCAGCTCCTACGAGCAGTACTTC. Translation gives CASSRDLSSYEQYF. The gene calls are TRBV19 and TRBJ2-7; D may match TRBD1 or TRBD2 (5 bases each). CDR1 and CDR2 from the germline V gene are LNHDA and SQIVND (reference sequence). V lost 5 bases and J lost 0, with 11 bases in between. The CDR3 covers 14 residues.

The DNA of the CDR3 is TGTGCCAGCAGTTTACTATCAGCCACCGGGGAGCTGTTTTTT. As protein: CASSLLSATGELFF. The rearrangement links TRBV28 to TRBJ2-2; D unclear. The germline V and J ends were trimmed by 2 bases and 4 bases, with 8 bases remaining between them. The CDR3 is 14 amino acids. Germline assignment: CDR1 MDHEN and CDR2 SYDVKM.

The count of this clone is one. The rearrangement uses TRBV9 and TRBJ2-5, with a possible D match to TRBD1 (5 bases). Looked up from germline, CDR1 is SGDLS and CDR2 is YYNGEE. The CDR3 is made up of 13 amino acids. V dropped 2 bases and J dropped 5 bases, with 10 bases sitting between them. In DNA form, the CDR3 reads TGTGCCAGCAGCGTTGGGGCCACCGAGACCCAGTACTTC. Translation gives CASSVGATETQYF.

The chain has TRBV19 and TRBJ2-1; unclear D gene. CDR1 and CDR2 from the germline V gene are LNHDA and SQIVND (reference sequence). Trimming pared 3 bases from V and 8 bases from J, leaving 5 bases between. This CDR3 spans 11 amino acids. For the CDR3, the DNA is TGTGCCAGTAGTATTTTCCATGAGCAGTTCTTC. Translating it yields CASSIFHEQFF.